The following is a TCR beta chain sequence with its context. The sample belongs to a study of shared clonotypes between healthy human individuals. Trimming cost V 3 bases and J 4 bases; bases outside gene matches: 7. CDR1 SGHNT and CDR2 YYREEE come from the germline V gene (reference sequence). CDR3 length: 16 residues. Profiling relied on immunoSEQ multiplex PCR, and the TCRdb table lists in-frame clones only, not all of them. The profile shows 300,000 to 400,000 clones, roughly 70% of them singletons. The sample comprised memory CD4+ T cells sorted from blood. Subset defined: CD45RA-negative fraction. The V call is TRBV5-4, the J call TRBJ2-2; 9 bases agree with TRBD1. The receptor was derived from a young man in good health. CDR3 in amino acids: CASSSKKTGGTGELFF. Here the CDR3 DNA reads TGTGCCAGCAGCTCCAAGAAGACAGGGGGCACCGGGGAGCTGTTTTTT.